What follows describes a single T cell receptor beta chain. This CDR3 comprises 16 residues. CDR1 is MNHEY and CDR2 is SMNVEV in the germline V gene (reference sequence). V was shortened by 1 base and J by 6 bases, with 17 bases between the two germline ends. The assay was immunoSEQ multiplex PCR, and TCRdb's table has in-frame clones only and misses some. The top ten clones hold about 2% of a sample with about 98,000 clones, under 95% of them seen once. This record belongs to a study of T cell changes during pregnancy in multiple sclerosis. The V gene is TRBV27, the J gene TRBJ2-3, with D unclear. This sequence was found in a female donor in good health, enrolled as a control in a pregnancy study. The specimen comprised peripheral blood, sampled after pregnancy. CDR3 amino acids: CASSLLMPRGSDTQYF. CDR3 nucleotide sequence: TGTGCCAGCAGTTTATTGATGCCGAGAGGTTCCGATACGCAGTATTTT.